The sequence of this TCR beta chain was determined in a study of response to subunit inactivated influenza vaccine. TCRdb re-derived calls from the RT-PCR reads in MiXCR, one entry per CDR3 protein. This sample has over 150,000 distinct CDR3 sequences; about 9% occur once, and the top ten carry around 9.9%. Points on this clonotype: Its antigen remains unidentified.

CDR1 is SGDLS, CDR2 YYNGEE, per germline. Trimming removed 1 base at V and 0 bases at J, with 12 bases between. The CDR3 runs 16 residues. General study points: It was the authors' suggestion that each seasonal influenza vaccination recruits few new T cells.

This clonotype was sampled from a man in his fifties who received an inactivated influenza vaccine. Source: non-naive T cells sorted from PBMCs, taken on the day of vaccination. The V call is TRBV9, the J call TRBJ2-3; D might be TRBD1 or TRBD2, each matching 5 bases. Here the CDR3 DNA reads TGTGCCAGCAGCGTACGAGGGGACCCTAGCACAGATACGCAGTATTTT. Protein sequence: CASSVRGDPSTDTQYF. The full variable domain, rest sourced from reference TRBV9 and TRBJ2-3, is DSGVTQTPKHLITATGQRVTLRCSPRSGDLSVYWYQQSLDQGLQFLIQYYNGEERAKGNILERFSAQQFPDLHSELNLSSLELGDSALYFCASSVRGDPSTDTQYFGPGTRLTVL.